Listed here are 22 T cell receptor beta chains from one sample, sequenced in a study of metastatic and nonmetastatic thyroid tumors (TCRdb year 2020). Before undergoing thyroid surgery, none of the patients had been given any kind of treatment. The library was made by PCR. Sequencing was carried out with an Illumina HiSeq 4000. TCRdb ran its own pipeline on the public reads, namely fastp trimming at Q25 and MiXCR clone calling, and kept in-frame beta chains. The sample contains over 50,000 clones, just under 30% of them found a single time. About 15% of the sample comes from the top ten. The sample taken for sequencing was blood. Every receptor here comes from a female donor with papillary thyroid cancer or a benign thyroid nodule (not recorded which). Some clones in this sample may be carry-over from other donors' samples.

With respect to this clone: Since the CDR3 does not end with the conserved phenylalanine or tryptophan, this likely comes from a read error. V gene TRBV5-1 combines with J gene TRBJ2-2, with TRBD1 as a possible D gene (6 bases). V dropped 8 bases and J dropped 0 bases, with 14 bases sitting between them. Per germline, CDR1 SGHRS and CDR2 YFSETQ. The CDR3 totals 15 residues. This chain's CDR3 is CASSRGTANTGELFL. The CDR3 DNA is TGCGCCAGTTCCAGGGGTACCGCGAACACCGGGGAGCTGTTTCTT.

The J gene is TRBJ1-2, the V gene TRBV15; 7 nucleotides line up with TRBD1. This CDR3 is 14 amino acids long. V was pared by 0 bases and J by 8 bases, with 6 bases of the junction left unmatched. Germline V CDR1 and CDR2: LNHNV, YYDKDF (reference sequence). CDR3 coding DNA: TGTGCCACCAGCAGAGAAAACAGGGGTTCGGGCTACACCTTC. Its protein product is CATSRENRGSGYTF.

This clone showed up just a few times. The CDR3 region has the DNA TGTGCCAGCAGGGCGCAGGGGGAGGACTATGGCTACACCTTC. It codes for CASRAQGEDYGYTF. J is TRBJ1-2 and V is TRBV27, with TRBD1 matching 7 bases. Germline V lookup: CDR1 MNHEY, CDR2 SMNVEV (reference sequence). With V trimmed by 6 bases and J by 3 bases, 7 bases remained unmatched. The CDR3 has 14 residues.

The chain employs TRBV7-6 and TRBJ1-6; weak D call: TRBD1 (6 bases). V shed 5 bases and J shed 0 bases, with 23 bases lying between them. The CDR3 sequence is 20 residues long. The V gene's germline CDR1 is SGHVS and CDR2 FNYEAQ. CDR3 protein: CASSLRRQDAFSSYNSPLHF. CDR3 DNA sequence: TGTGCCAGCAGCCTCCGCAGACAGGACGCCTTTAGCTCCTATAATTCACCCCTCCACTTT.

This chain joins TRBV30 and TRBJ1-6; tentative D call: TRBD1 (5 bases). V dropped 3 bases and J dropped 8 bases, with 17 bases sitting between them. The CDR3 runs 15 residues. Germline V lookup: CDR1 GTSNPN, CDR2 SVGIG (reference sequence). For the CDR3, the DNA is TGTGCCTGGAGACCCTCGGGCCGAGGGGATTCACCCCTCCACTTT. This gives the protein CAWRPSGRGDSPLHF. Full variable domain (outside the CDR3, taken from reference TRBV30 and TRBJ1-6): SQTIHQWPATLVQPVGSPLSLECTVEGTSNPNLYWYRQAAGRGLQLLFYSVGIGQISSEVPQNLSASRPQDRQFILSSKKLLLSDSGFYLCAWRPSGRGDSPLHFGNGTRLTVT.

The chain uses TRBV27 and TRBJ2-3; 13 bases align to TRBD2. Trimming took 6 bases from V and 4 from J; bases not matched to a gene: 7. Germline V gene sequence: CDR1 MNHEY, CDR2 SMNVEV (reference sequence). This CDR3 is built from 16 residues. CDR3: CASRSGLAGDADTQYF. The CDR3 DNA reads as TGTGCCAGCAGGTCCGGACTAGCGGGAGATGCAGATACGCAGTATTTT.

The chain joins TRBV12-3 or TRBV12-4 to TRBJ2-7, with TRBD1 identical over 9 bases. The CDR3 spans 13 residues. Trimming removed 7 bases from V and 6 bases from J; junction bases left unmatched: 7. In DNA form, the CDR3 reads TGTGCCAGCATTCGGACAGGGGTCTCCGAGCAGTACTTC. Its protein is CASIRTGVSEQYF.

The rearrangement uses TRBV20-1 and TRBJ2-7; 9 nucleotides match TRBD2. The CDR3 contains 16 residues. Losses at the gene ends were 1 base for V and 6 bases for J; bases not matched to a gene: 13. From germline, CDR1 is DFQATT and CDR2 SNEGSKA (reference sequence). CDR3 bases: TGCAGTGCTAGAGTATCACTAGCGGGCCGAATTGGCGAGCAGTACTTC. It specifies CSARVSLAGRIGEQYF.

J is TRBJ2-2 and V is TRBV10-3; 7 positions match TRBD2. This CDR3 comprises 17 residues. V lost 4 bases, J lost 7 bases, and 15 bases stayed unmatched. Per germline, CDR1 ENHRY and CDR2 SYGVKD. CDR3 residues: CAISGTTSREEDGELFF. The CDR3 coding sequence is TGTGCCATCAGTGGAACGACTAGCAGAGAAGAGGACGGGGAGCTGTTTTTT.

This clone was counted only a few times. This rearrangement joins TRBV7-2 to TRBJ2-3; D is undetermined. Germline V CDR1 and CDR2: SGHTA, FQGNSA. Trimming removed 3 bases at V and 4 bases at J, with 5 bases between. The CDR3 covers 12 residues. The CDR3 DNA follows: TGTGCCAGCAGCTTGCAAGCAGATACGCAGTATTTT. This gives the protein CASSLQADTQYF.

This clone was seen repeatedly, ten times or more. This may come from a read error, since a much larger clone is one base off. This sample includes further DNA sequences coding for the same CDR3. The chain is built from TRBV2 and TRBJ1-1, with D maybe TRBD1 (6 bases). Per the germline V gene, CDR1 is SNHLY and CDR2 is FYNNEI. CDR3 length equals 14 residues. CDR3 amino acids: CASSGTVLNTEAFF. Here the CDR3 DNA reads TGTGCCAGCAGTGGGACAGTGCTGAACACTGAGGCTTTCTTT.

The sample holds a few counts of this clone. The junction shows a germline mismatch at one end, possibly a read error. At the DNA level, this CDR3 is encoded by other sequences in the same sample as well. The chain links TRBV2 to TRBJ2-3; no clear D. The CDR3 loop spans 13 amino acids. Germline-derived CDR1 and CDR2 are SNHLY and FYNNEI. DNA of the CDR3: TGTGCCAGCAGCGAAACTACCACAGATACTCAGTATTTT. This translates into CASSETTTDTQYF.

The chain links TRBV28 to TRBJ2-4; 7 bases align to TRBD2. There are 12 residues in the CDR3. CDR1 and CDR2 from the germline V gene are MDHEN and SYDVKM. Losses at the gene ends were 3 bases for V and 13 bases for J; bases not matched to a gene: 6. The CDR3: CASSFREVPQYF. Here the CDR3 DNA reads TGTGCCAGCAGTTTTCGGGAGGTTCCCCAGTACTTC.

The table lists this clone with a few counts. The chain carries TRBV7-8 and TRBJ1-2; D is undetermined. Germline CDR1 SGHVS, CDR2 FQNEAQ. V lost 0 bases and J 5 bases, leaving 10 bases between the germline ends. The CDR3 runs 14 residues. CDR3 nucleotide sequence: TGTGCCAGCAGCTTAGCGGGCAGCTCATATGGCTACACCTTC. This encodes CASSLAGSSYGYTF.

This clone was found a few times. The chain couples TRBV19 to TRBJ1-1; maybe TRBD1 (6 bases). This CDR3 is built from 14 residues. Germline V gene sequence: CDR1 LNHDA, CDR2 SQIVND (reference sequence). Trimming left V 5 bases short and J 0 bases short, with 10 bases between. Here the CDR3 reads CASSPGHMNTEAFF. In nucleotides, the CDR3 is TGTGCCAGTAGTCCGGGACACATGAACACTGAAGCTTTCTTT.

V is TRBV4-3 and J is TRBJ1-5, with D unclear. This CDR3 region has 14 residues. Germline CDR1 and CDR2: LGHNA and YSLEER. The germline V and J ends were trimmed by 0 bases and 9 bases, with 12 bases remaining between them. CDR3 sequence (DNA): TGCGCCAGCAGCCAAGAGACGGGAGATGGGCCCCAGCATTTT. It encodes CASSQETGDGPQHF.

The chain has TRBV20-1 and TRBJ1-2, with a weak D call TRBD1 (5 bases). The CDR3 totals 12 residues. V lost 6 bases and J 4 bases, leaving 12 bases between the germline ends. Germline V gene sequence: CDR1 DFQATT, CDR2 SNEGSKA (reference sequence). The CDR3 DNA follows: TGCAGTGCACCGGGACTGAGCTATGGCTACACCTTC. Translated, it gives CSAPGLSYGYTF.

This clone was detected only a few times. J is TRBJ2-3 and V is TRBV4-2; tentative D call: TRBD2 (6 bases). The CDR3 runs to 13 residues. V was pared by 1 base and J by 5 bases, with 7 bases between. Per germline, CDR1 LGHNA and CDR2 YNFKEQ. The CDR3 sequence: CASSQGGVDTQYF. The CDR3 nucleotides read TGTGCCAGCAGCCAAGGGGGGGTAGATACGCAGTATTTT.

A word on this clone: At one end the junction does not follow the germline gene, possibly because of a read error. The V gene is TRBV12-3 or TRBV12-4, the J gene TRBJ1-2; 7 bases align to TRBD1. CDR3 length: 18 residues. The chain's CDR3 is CASSFAGGATIGYYVYTF. For the CDR3, the DNA is TGTGCCAGCAGTTTTGCAGGGGGGGCTACTATCGGCTACTATGTCTACACCTTC.

The rearrangement joins TRBV6-1 to TRBJ1-2, with 7 positions matching TRBD1. This CDR3 has 16 residues. Germline-derived CDR1 and CDR2 are MNHNS and SASEGT. J lost 4 bases, V lost 4 bases, and 12 bases had no gene match. As DNA, the CDR3 is TGTGCCAGCAGTGGCGGACAGGAAAGACCCATCTATGGCTACACCTTC. It codes for CASSGGQERPIYGYTF.

This clone ranks as medium-sized. CDR3: CASSWDRDLGELFF. CDR3 sequence (DNA): TGTGCCAGCAGTTGGGACAGGGATTTAGGGGAGCTGTTTTTT. V and J are TRBV28 and TRBJ2-2, with 9 bases fitting TRBD1. Germline CDR1 reads MDHEN; CDR2 reads SYDVKM. The CDR3 sequence is 14 residues long. J gave up 8 bases and V 4 bases, and 5 bases lay outside the gene matches.

The V gene is TRBV19, the J gene TRBJ2-3, with TRBD2 matching 7 bases. The CDR3 sequence is 14 residues long. Trimming at V came to 4 bases and at J to 0 bases, leaving 1 base not matched to a gene. Looked up from germline, CDR1 is LNHDA and CDR2 is SQIVND (reference sequence). In DNA, the CDR3 is TGTGCCAGTAGTAATAGCGGGAGCACAGATACGCAGTATTTT. It yields the protein CASSNSGSTDTQYF.